This T cell receptor beta chain was obtained from a study of neurological immune-mediated disorders (dated by TCRdb to between 2018 and 2021). Broadly, across the study: Among the roughly 34 multiple sclerosis patients, relapsing-remitting MS was present in some 31 and secondary progressive MS was present in 3. Longitudinal samples, technical triplicates and paired sorted CD4+ and CD8+ T-cell subsets, alongside PBMC samples, were included among the 106 TCR-beta libraries. The cohort included some 66 subjects: around 15 with HAM/TSP, about 34 with multiple sclerosis, and roughly 20 healthy controls. Using UMI-based sequencing, the study compared peripheral blood TCR-beta repertoires from patients with HTLV-I-associated myelopathy (HAM/TSP), patients with multiple sclerosis, and healthy controls. What the work shows at the level of the full study, not this receptor alone: Across subjects, expanded clones never shared an identical CDR3 amino acid sequence, which suggests that the TCR-beta repertoires in every group were private. The highest TCR clonal expansion was observed in HAM/TSP patients, whereas the lowest was observed in MS patients, even when compared with healthy controls. Repertoires from 18 of 34 MS patients were grouped by phylogenetic analysis into a cluster of related CDR3 sequences, suggesting a possible repertoire-level signature. The MS cluster was not associated with any clinical or MRI features, and the authors stated that larger cohorts are needed.

This clonotype was observed a few times. No cognate antigen has been identified for it. Nothing much larger sits one base from this clone, and base qualities are not available. cDNA synthesis used template-switch 5'RACE with a primer carrying a 10-nucleotide random unique molecular identifier tagging each TCR transcript. Each sequencing run produced over 200 million TCR-beta sequences covering 15-18 subjects. Total RNA was extracted with the RNeasy kit. Using the KAPA Real-time Library Amplification kit, TCR-beta VDJ regions were amplified with primers for the TCR constant region and the 5'RACE anchor. Sample indexes and Illumina adaptors were added in a first PCR, after which library yield was increased in a second PCR. After purification with Ampure beads, the TCR product of roughly 650 bp was size-selected on a 2% E-gel SizeSelection system. Before pooling, library quality was assessed on a Bioanalyzer, concentration was determined with Qubit, and library quantification was performed with the Kapa Library Quantification kit. An Illumina HiSeq 2500 sequenced the libraries paired-end 2 x 150 bp. To increase sequence diversity, roughly 24-31% phiX was spiked into each library pool. On the study's bioinformatics: Quality-filtered reads were processed with the UMI-based MiGEC pipeline, and over 90% of raw TCR sequences were removed by the MiGEC pipeline during error correction. VDJ genes were aligned to IMGT germline references, and each clonotype was defined by a unique CDR3 amino acid sequence together with V-J genes. Clonal expansion, Shannon diversity, and CDR3 relatedness (CalcPairwiseDistances, ClusterSamples) were evaluated with VDJtools, and phylogenetic trees were built with CLCbio workbench. Using coefficient-of-variation modelling across technical triplicates, the study counted a clone as expanded if it had at least 8 unique UMIs. The raw public reads went through TCRdb reprocessing: fastp at Q25, MiXCR clone calling, in-frame beta chains kept. One record per CDR3 amino acid sequence lists the most common genes and DNA. The V and J calls were not made by the authors but by TCRdb's processing. In this sample the table shows 100,000 to 150,000 distinct CDR3 sequences, around 3% of which occur a single time. The ten largest clones add up to 1% to 1.5% of the sample.

Libraries from unsorted PBMCs were made from 2 million PBMCs kept in RNAlater at -80 degrees C until RNA extraction. The multiple sclerosis patients were enrolled in a US clinical protocol that used magnetic resonance imaging to evaluate disease progression. Peripheral blood underwent Ficoll-Hypaque density gradient centrifugation to isolate PBMCs, which were then cryopreserved in liquid nitrogen. The sample was PBMCs. The source is a woman aged 25 to 39 with multiple sclerosis.

The DNA is TGCGCCAGCAGCCAAGCGGCGGGGTTTAGCACAGATACGCAGTATTTT. Its amino acids are CASSQAAGFSTDTQYF. The chain is assembled from TRBV4-3 and TRBJ2-3; a weak D assignment points to TRBD2 (6 bases agree). V is cut by 1 base and J by 0 bases, and the space between the germline ends is 11 bases. CDR1 and CDR2 are drawn from the germline V gene: LGHNA, YSLEER. The CDR3 sequence holds 16 residues, the cysteine and phenylalanine included. Only the CDR3 region is kept as DNA, spanning 48 bases read in frame from base 1.